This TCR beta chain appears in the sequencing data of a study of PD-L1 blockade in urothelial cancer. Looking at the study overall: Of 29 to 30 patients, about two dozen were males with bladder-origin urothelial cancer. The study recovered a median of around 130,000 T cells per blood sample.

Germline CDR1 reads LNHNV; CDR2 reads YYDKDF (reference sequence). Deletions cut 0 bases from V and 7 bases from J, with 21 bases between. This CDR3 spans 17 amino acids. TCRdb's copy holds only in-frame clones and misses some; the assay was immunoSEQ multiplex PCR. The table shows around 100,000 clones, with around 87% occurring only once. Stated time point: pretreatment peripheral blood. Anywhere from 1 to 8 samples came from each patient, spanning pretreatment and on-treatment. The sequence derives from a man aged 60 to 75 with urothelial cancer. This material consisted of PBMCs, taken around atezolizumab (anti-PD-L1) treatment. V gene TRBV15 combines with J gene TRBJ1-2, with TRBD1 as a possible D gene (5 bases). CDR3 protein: CATSRDRGTGVNPGYTF. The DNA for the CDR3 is TGTGCCACCAGCAGAGATCGGGGCACGGGGGTCAATCCTGGCTACACCTTC.